Presented here are 5 T cell receptor beta chains from one specimen sequenced in a study of breast tumors, draining lymph nodes, adjacent tissues. Samples came from axillary lymph nodes draining the breast cancer. TCRdb independently ran MiXCR on the multiplex PCR reads; one entry per CDR3 protein. The sample carries over 250,000 distinct CDR3 sequences, around 31% recorded once. The sequencing input was axillary lymph node tissue. The source of these receptors is a female donor with breast cancer. Some clones in this sample may be carry-over from other donors' samples.

This clonotype was found many times. This chain's CDR3 is CASSQRLAGAVGNTGELFF. In DNA form, the CDR3 reads TGCGCCAGCAGCCAACGACTAGCGGGAGCGGTCGGGAACACCGGGGAGCTGTTTTTT. This rearrangement joins TRBV4-1 to TRBJ2-2; 12 bases line up with TRBD2. Trimming at V came to 2 bases and at J to 1 base, leaving 8 bases not matched to a gene. CDR1 is MGHRA, CDR2 YSYEKL, per germline. The CDR3 extends over 19 amino acids.

This clonotype was counted a few times. The genes are TRBV30 and TRBJ1-2, with a possible D match to TRBD1 (5 bases). The CDR3 contains 14 residues. Trimming took off 0 bases at V and 4 bases at J, with 12 bases between the two ends. Per germline, CDR1 GTSNPN and CDR2 SVGIG (reference sequence). As DNA, the CDR3 is TGTGCCTGGAGTGTAGACAGAGGAGTCTATGGCTACACCTTC. Its translation is CAWSVDRGVYGYTF.

This clonotype was observed many times. The chain links TRBV5-1 to TRBJ2-1, with D perhaps matching TRBD1 or TRBD2 (5 bases each). This CDR3 contains 12 residues. The V end was cut by 5 bases, the J end by 5 bases, with 8 bases between. Germline CDR1 is SGHRS and CDR2 is YFSETQ. CDR3 DNA: TGCGCCAGCAGGGGGACCAACAATGAGCAGTTCTTC. It codes for CASRGTNNEQFF.

The table lists this clonotype with many counts. The V and J genes are TRBV5-1 and TRBJ2-3, with a possible D match to TRBD2 (5 bases). The CDR3 contains 16 residues. The V gene's germline CDR1 is SGHRS and CDR2 YFSETQ. V was shortened by 0 bases and J by 2 bases, with 13 bases between the two germline ends. The CDR3 coding sequence is TGCGCCAGCAGCTTGGGGCTAGCAGAAATCACAGATACGCAGTATTTT. Amino acids: CASSLGLAEITDTQYF.

This clonotype was seen ten or more times. The rearrangement joins TRBV19 to TRBJ2-5; D may match TRBD1 or TRBD2 (5 bases each). The CDR3 consists of 15 residues. V was pared by 3 bases and J by 2 bases, with 13 bases between. From germline, CDR1 is LNHDA and CDR2 SQIVND (reference sequence). The CDR3 protein is CASSIPGTGQETQYF. CDR3 sequence (DNA): TGTGCCAGTAGTATCCCCGGGACCGGACAAGAGACCCAGTACTTC.